The 15 T cell receptor beta chains given below trace back to one sample, sequenced in a study of blood T cell repertoires in COVID-19. Assay: immunoSEQ multiplex PCR; the TCRdb copy retains only in-frame clones and omits some. The sample lists about 87,000 clones; around 81% were seen once. Material: peripheral blood. The receptors come from a woman in her sixties or seventies with acute or convalescent COVID-19.

J is TRBJ2-3 and V is TRBV5-1; 9 bases align to TRBD2. Trimming at V came to 3 bases and at J to 4 bases, leaving 9 bases not matched to a gene. The germline gives CDR1 SGHRS, CDR2 YFSETQ. CDR3 length: 16 residues. The CDR3 reads CASSSSGARVPDTQYF. The CDR3 DNA reads as TGCGCCAGCAGCTCTAGCGGGGCGCGGGTCCCAGATACGCAGTATTTT.

The rearrangement uses TRBV6-5 and TRBJ1-2, with 9 bases matching TRBD1. V was clipped by 0 bases and J by 7 bases; unmatched bases: 3. This CDR3 contains 14 residues. Germline V gene sequence: CDR1 MNHEY, CDR2 SVGAGI. This CDR3 reads CASSYSGTGSGYTF. CDR3 DNA sequence: TGTGCCAGCAGTTACTCGGGGACAGGGTCTGGCTACACCTTC.

The table lists this clone with a few counts. This chain connects TRBV29-1 to TRBJ1-1; D uncertain. V lost 3 bases and J lost 8, with 13 bases in between. Germline V gene data show CDR1 as SQVTM and CDR2 as ANQGSEA. There are 12 residues in the CDR3. Written as DNA, the CDR3 is TGCAGCGTTGAGGTCAGGAACGTAGAAGCTTTCTTT. This encodes CSVEVRNVEAFF. The complete variable domain, with remaining parts taken from reference TRBV29-1 and TRBJ1-1, reads SAVISQKPSRDICQRGTSLTIQCQVDSQVTMMFWYRQQPGQSLTLIATANQGSEATYESGFVIDKFPISRPNLTFSTLTVSNMSPEDSSIYLCSVEVRNVEAFFGQGTRLTVV.

In its sample, this clone was seen a few times. This sequence joins TRBV11-2 and TRBJ1-1; D is perhaps TRBD1 (6 bases). This CDR3 region has 17 residues. Trimming left V 1 base short and J 7 bases short, with 22 bases between. Germline V gene lookup returns CDR1 SGHAT and CDR2 FQNNGV. CDR3 loop: CASSLGKGEKIRGEAFF. The CDR3 coding sequence is TGTGCCAGCAGCTTAGGGAAGGGGGAGAAAATCCGGGGTGAAGCTTTCTTT.

The chain recombines TRBV27 with TRBJ1-5, with TRBD1 matching over 10 bases. Trimming took 5 bases from V and 6 from J; bases not matched to a gene: 10. Germline CDR1 and CDR2: MNHEY and SMNVEV (reference sequence). The CDR3 is 16 amino acids. CDR3 sequence reads: CASSLSSTGGIQPQHF. Here the CDR3 DNA reads TGTGCCAGCAGTCTAAGCTCGACAGGGGGCATTCAGCCCCAGCATTTT.

The J gene is TRBJ2-5, the V gene TRBV2; D uncertain. The CDR3 contains 11 residues. Germline-derived CDR1 and CDR2 are SNHLY and FYNNEI. Trimming removed 8 bases from V and 0 bases from J, with 4 bases in between. The CDR3 here is CASEYQETQYF. The CDR3 DNA follows: TGTGCCAGCGAGTACCAAGAGACCCAGTACTTC.

The chain employs TRBV18 and TRBJ1-1; D is ambiguous. The V gene lost 3 bases and the J gene lost 5 bases, with 16 bases spanning the gap. This CDR3 is 15 amino acids long. CDR1 and CDR2 (germline): KGHSH, LQKENI. DNA of the CDR3: TGTGCCAGCTCACCCCTGGGCCAGATGGAAACTGAAGCTTTCTTT. Its translation: CASSPLGQMETEAFF.

This chain links TRBV29-1 with TRBJ1-5; possible D gene TRBD1, 6 bases. In germline, CDR1 is SQVTM, CDR2 ANQGSEA. The germline V and J ends were trimmed by 6 bases and 12 bases, with 15 bases remaining between them. This CDR3 spans 11 amino acids. CDR3 DNA sequence: TGCAGCGTCATTAGGGACACCTACCAGCATTTT. Protein sequence: CSVIRDTYQHF.

The CDR3 DNA reads TGCAGCTTGTCCGGGGGCACTGAAGCTTTCTTT. Amino acid sequence: CSLSGGTEAFF. J is TRBJ1-1 and V is TRBV29-1, with D perhaps TRBD1 (5 bases). Germline CDR1 reads SQVTM; CDR2 reads ANQGSEA. Between the trimmed V and J ends, which lost 8 bases and 4 bases, there was a span of 11 bases. The CDR3 sequence is 11 residues long.

The J gene is TRBJ2-1, the V gene TRBV4-1; 8 nucleotides match TRBD1. Germline V gives CDR1 MGHRA, CDR2 YSYEKL. The CDR3 contains 19 residues. Losses at the gene ends were 1 base for V and 4 bases for J; bases not matched to a gene: 15. CDR3 in DNA: TGCGCCAGCAGCCAAGTAGGGCAGGGGGCCCCCTTAGCTTACAATGAGCAGTTCTTC. Protein product: CASSQVGQGAPLAYNEQFF.

V and J are TRBV6-2 or TRBV6-3 and TRBJ2-3; the D is unclear. Between the trimmed V and J ends, which lost 0 bases and 2 bases, there was a span of 12 bases. Germline V gene data show CDR1 as MNHEY and CDR2 as SVGEGT. This CDR3 region has 16 residues. The CDR3 bases are TGTGCCAGCAGTTACTCCCCCTCCCGCGACACAGATACGCAGTATTTT. Encoded protein: CASSYSPSRDTDTQYF.

This clone was recorded only once. The V call is TRBV7-9, the J call TRBJ1-5, with 7 bases identical to TRBD1. After removal of 5 bases from V and 2 bases from J, the junction contained 6 bases not matched to a gene. The CDR3 length is 15 residues. Germline assignment: CDR1 SEHNR and CDR2 FQNEAQ (reference sequence). The CDR3 loop is CASSKGAGRNQPQHF. For the CDR3, the DNA is TGTGCCAGCAGCAAGGGGGCAGGGCGCAATCAGCCCCAGCATTTT.

This chain uses TRBV3-1 (or the pseudogene TRBV3-2) with TRBJ2-7, with a tentative D call TRBD1 (7 bases). The CDR3 spans 18 residues. Germline assignment: CDR1 LGHDT and CDR2 YNNKEL (reference sequence). V was clipped by 6 bases and J by 3 bases, with 27 bases between them. As DNA, the CDR3 is TGTGCCAGCAGTCACTCCCGGTGGGGGAGGTCAGGGGGCTACGAGCAGTACTTC. Protein sequence: CASSHSRWGRSGGYEQYF.

The rearrangement uses TRBV4-1 and TRBJ1-6; no clear D gene. The CDR3 extends over 15 amino acids. The V end lost 5 bases, the J end lost 8 bases, and 16 bases lay between the germline ends. CDR1 and CDR2 from the germline V gene are MGHRA and YSYEKL. The CDR3 protein is CASSSRRAGDSPLHF. The CDR3 nucleotides are TGCGCCAGCAGCTCTAGACGGGCGGGAGATTCACCCCTCCACTTT.

This rearrangement joins TRBV9 to TRBJ2-5; D might be TRBD2 (6 bases). V lost 7 bases, J lost 2 bases, and 15 bases lay in between. The germline V gene has CDR1 SGDLS and CDR2 YYNGEE. This CDR3 region has 14 residues. The CDR3: CASSLGGIQETQYF. Written as DNA, the CDR3 is TGTGCCAGCTCATTGGGGGGAATTCAAGAGACCCAGTACTTC. The full variable domain, in which reference TRBV9 and TRBJ2-5 provide the parts outside the CDR3, is DSGVTQTPKHLITATGQRVTLRCSPRSGDLSVYWYQQSLDQGLQFLIQYYNGEERAKGNILERFSAQQFPDLHSELNLSSLELGDSALYFCASSLGGIQETQYFGPGTRLLVL.